Listed below are T cell receptor beta chains from one sample, sequenced in a study of quantifying T cell responses using KT2 cells. TCRdb fed the UMI-ligation and nested PCR reads into MiXCR, producing one record per CDR3 protein. The sample gives approximately 54,000 distinct CDR3 sequences, around a tenth of which show up once; 8% to 13% is in the top ten. The specimen was PBMCs spiked with cells of the T cell clone KT2. These receptors all stem from a human donor. The CDR3 runs from the conserved cysteine through the conserved F or W. D genes are given only for firm matches. Only some rows state a clone size, as once, few, many or a class for expanded clones.

>-|13|TRBJ2-7|-|TRBV7-8
CASSLRDNHEQYF
TGTGCCAGCAGCTTAAGAGACAACCACGAGCAGTACTTC
>few|14|TRBJ2-7|TRBD1|TRBV20-1
CSARAPDRDYEQYF
TGCAGTGCTAGAGCTCCGGACAGGGACTACGAGCAGTACTTC
>-|13|TRBJ1-3|-|TRBV14
CASSHMPRNTIYF
TGTGCCAGCAGCCACATGCCGAGAAACACCATATATTTT
>-|20|TRBJ2-1|TRBD2|TRBV6-2/TRBV6-3
CASSYQKSKGLAGSGNEQFF
TGTGCCAGCAGTTATCAGAAAAGTAAGGGACTAGCGGGGTCGGGTAATGAGCAGTTCTTC
>many|15|TRBJ1-1|TRBD1|TRBV5-1
CASSPAGTAGTEAFF
TGCGCCAGCAGCCCTGCGGGGACAGCAGGGACTGAAGCTTTCTTT
>-|13|TRBJ2-1|-|TRBV27
CASSFSREHEQFF
TGTGCCAGCAGTTTTTCAAGGGAACATGAGCAGTTCTTC
>-|15|TRBJ2-7|TRBD2|TRBV20-1
CSASLAGGLSYEQYF
TGCAGTGCATCACTAGCGGGGGGGCTGTCCTACGAGCAGTACTTC
>few|15|TRBJ1-5|-|TRBV15
CATSRDDQGVQPQHF
TGTGCCACCAGCAGAGATGACCAAGGGGTCCAGCCCCAGCATTTT
>-|14|TRBJ2-1|-|TRBV5-1
CASSLAQRYNEQFF
TGCGCCAGCAGCTTGGCCCAACGATACAATGAGCAGTTCTTC
>-|13|TRBJ2-7|-|TRBV5-5
CASSLRGDYEQYF
TGTGCCAGCAGCTTGAGGGGGGACTACGAGCAGTACTTC
>-|16|TRBJ1-2|TRBD1|TRBV6-1
CASPPHPGQGDYGYTF
TGTGCCAGCCCCCCTCACCCGGGACAGGGGGACTATGGCTACACCTTC
>few|16|TRBJ2-5|TRBD1|TRBV7-9
CASSPGTGDSGETQYF
TGTGCCAGCAGCCCAGGGACAGGCGACTCCGGAGAGACCCAGTACTTC
>many|14|TRBJ1-1|-|TRBV27
CASSLSIDSTEAFF
TGTGCCAGCAGTTTATCAATCGACAGCACGGAAGCTTTCTTT
>many|13|TRBJ2-3|-|TRBV6-5
CASSYGPGDTQYF
TGTGCCAGCTCCTACGGCCCAGGGGATACGCAGTATTTT
>many|14|TRBJ1-3|-|TRBV7-9
CASSHDNNRNTIYF
TGTGCCAGCAGCCACGACAATAATCGTAACACCATATATTTT
>-|19|TRBJ2-3|TRBD2|TRBV20-1
CSAKIPPAGGPLITDTRYF
TGCAGTGCAAAAATCCCCCCAGCGGGGGGCCCGCTTATCACAGATACGCGGTATTTT
>-|15|TRBJ2-5|-|TRBV5-1
CASSLAPATKETQYF
TGCGCCAGCAGCTTGGCCCCGGCAACTAAAGAGACCCAGTACTTC
>few|12|TRBJ1-6|-|TRBV3-1
CASSRNNSPLHF
TGTGCCAGCAGCCGGAACAATTCACCCCTCCACTTT
>few|14|TRBJ1-6|-|TRBV5-1
CASSSEGNNSPLHF
TGCGCCAGCAGCTCGGAGGGGAATAATTCACCCCTCCACTTT
>-|21|TRBJ2-7|TRBD2|TRBV4-1
CASSQVYVGSGTSAGAYEQYF
TGCGCCAGCAGCCAAGTCTATGTCGGCTCCGGGACTAGCGCGGGAGCCTACGAGCAGTACTTC
>few|20|TRBJ2-1|TRBD2|TRBV10-3
CAISDPGGLAGGKNYNEQFF
TGTGCCATCAGTGACCCCGGGGGACTAGCGGGAGGGAAAAACTACAATGAGCAGTTCTTC
>few|16|TRBJ1-5|-|TRBV6-2/TRBV6-3
CASRPNEGEGNQPQHF
TGTGCCAGCAGGCCTAACGAGGGCGAGGGCAATCAGCCCCAGCATTTT
>many|21|TRBJ2-3|-|TRBV15
CATSRDVRNPSRNRATGAGNF
TGTGCCACCAGCAGAGATGTGAGAAACCCCAGCCGTAATCGGGCGACAGGTGCGGGAAATTTT
>few|14|TRBJ2-3|-|TRBV7-2
CASSSGRRTDTQYF
TGTGCCAGCAGCTCGGGACGGCGCACAGATACGCAGTATTTT
>-|14|TRBJ1-2|-|TRBV30
CAWRQRGQLYGYTF
TGTGCCTGGAGGCAAAGGGGCCAACTCTATGGCTACACCTTC
>-|14|TRBJ1-4|TRBD1|TRBV6-1
CASVGGQGMEKLFF
TGTGCCAGCGTCGGAGGACAGGGGATGGAAAAACTGTTTTTT
>-|14|TRBJ1-1|TRBD1|TRBV11-3
CASSLAMRDRDTFF
TGTGCCAGCAGCTTAGCGATGCGGGACAGGGACACTTTCTTT
>few|14|TRBJ1-5|TRBD1|TRBV6-6
CASSHQGVNQPQHF
TGTGCCAGCAGCCATCAGGGGGTTAATCAGCCCCAGCATTTT
>-|15|TRBJ2-3|-|TRBV28
CASKRVAGIPDTQYF
TGTGCCAGCAAGAGGGTGGCAGGGATCCCAGATACGCAGTATTTT
>many|12|TRBJ2-7|-|TRBV6-6
CASSYSSYEQYF
TGTGCCAGCAGTTACAGCTCCTACGAGCAGTACTTC
>-|15|TRBJ1-2|TRBD1|TRBV20-1
CSALGGDREVGGYTF
TGCAGTGCACTAGGAGGGGACAGGGAGGTTGGTGGCTACACCTTC
>many|15|TRBJ2-5|TRBD2|TRBV9
CASSSSGGAGETQYF
TGTGCCAGCAGCAGTAGCGGGGGGGCCGGGGAGACCCAGTACTTC
>many|15|TRBJ1-4|-|TRBV13
CASSLGTTTNEKLFF
TGTGCCAGCAGCTTAGGGACTACAACTAATGAAAAACTGTTTTTT
>few|14|TRBJ2-7|-|TRBV4-1
CASSPRPNSYEQYF
TGCGCCAGCAGCCCCCGTCCCAACTCCTACGAGCAGTACTTC
>few|24|TRBJ2-5|TRBD1|TRBV7-2
CASSDQPRGRFRTGGDDQQETQYF
TGTGCCAGCAGCGACCAGCCTAGGGGTCGGTTTCGTACAGGGGGCGACGATCAGCAAGAGACCCAGTACTTC
>-|15|TRBJ2-7|TRBD2|TRBV13
CASSLGRLAAYEQYF
TGTGCCAGCAGCTTAGGGAGACTAGCGGCCTACGAGCAGTACTTC
>-|13|TRBJ2-7|-|TRBV20-1
CSARVGSFYEQYF
TGCAGTGCTAGAGTAGGGTCTTTCTACGAGCAGTACTTC
>-|15|TRBJ2-5|-|TRBV10-3
CAIMRDRGSRETQYF
TGTGCCATCATGCGGGACAGAGGGAGTAGGGAGACCCAGTACTTC